The 10 T cell receptor beta chains below come from one sample, sequenced in a study of T-cell reconstitution after alpha-beta-depleted transplantation in children. TCRbeta library construction was performed incorporating unique molecular identifiers. TCRdb redid the calling of the PCR reads with MiXCR, one entry per CDR3 protein. The repertoire holds 200,000 to 300,000 distinct CDR3 sequences, with around 25% as singletons. Sequencing was performed on PBMCs, taken before TCRalphabeta/CD19-depleted stem cell transplant. These receptor sequences come from a girl aged 2 to 9 with Fanconi anemia, due to receive a stem cell transplant.

This clonotype was counted a few times. This chain links TRBV5-1 with TRBJ1-1; D is ambiguous. V was clipped by 4 bases and J by 1 base, with 14 bases between them. The CDR3 covers 15 residues. Germline V gene sequence: CDR1 SGHRS, CDR2 YFSETQ. The CDR3 loop is CASSPPLGANTEAFF. The CDR3, as DNA: TGCGCCAGCAGCCCCCCTTTAGGTGCGAACACTGAAGCTTTCTTT.

The V and J genes are TRBV4-2 and TRBJ1-1, with a tentative D call TRBD1 (5 bases). Deletions cut 0 bases from V and 2 bases from J, with 10 bases between. CDR1 LGHNA and CDR2 YNFKEQ come from the germline V gene. The CDR3 loop spans 15 amino acids. The CDR3 here is CASSQEGQGNTEAFF. The CDR3 DNA follows: TGTGCCAGCAGCCAAGAGGGTCAGGGTAACACTGAAGCTTTCTTT.

In its sample, this clonotype was seen many times. This chain uses TRBV29-1 with TRBJ1-5; 10 nucleotides match TRBD1. Germline lookup yields CDR1 SQVTM and CDR2 ANQGSEA. The CDR3 is 13 residues long. With 4 bases clipped from V and 6 bases from J, the junction kept 3 bases outside the gene matches. CDR3 protein: CSVGQGAGQPQHF. CDR3 DNA: TGCAGCGTTGGACAGGGGGCGGGTCAGCCCCAGCATTTT.

This clonotype was recorded many times. The CDR3, as DNA: TGCAGCGTTAGCGATCCAGCTAGCGGGACCTACAATGAGCAGTTCTTC. Protein sequence: CSVSDPASGTYNEQFF. The rearrangement joins TRBV29-1 to TRBJ2-1; 9 bases agree with TRBD2. CDR3 length equals 16 residues. The V segment lost 5 bases and the J segment 2 bases; nucleotides outside the gene matches: 10. Germline values: CDR1 SQVTM, CDR2 ANQGSEA.

This clonotype was seen a handful of times. The CDR3 here is CASSTGYGGTDTQYF. The DNA for the CDR3 is TGTGCCAGCAGCACCGGGTACGGCGGCACAGATACGCAGTATTTT. The rearrangement uses TRBV6-1 and TRBJ2-3, with D uncertain. The CDR3 covers 15 residues. V was trimmed by 6 bases and J by 1 base, leaving 14 bases between them. Germline V gives CDR1 MNHNS, CDR2 SASEGT.

The chain joins TRBV29-1 to TRBJ2-7, with 8 bases fitting TRBD1. The CDR3 runs 12 residues. Unmatched junction bases numbered 10, after V lost 8 bases and J lost 7 bases. The germline V gene encodes CDR1 SQVTM and CDR2 ANQGSEA. The CDR3 nucleotides read TGCAGCTCACTGACAGGGGCAGGTGAGCAGTACTTC. Translating it yields CSSLTGAGEQYF.

The chain joins TRBV5-1 to TRBJ2-5; possibly TRBD2 for D (6 bases). The length of the CDR3 is 14 residues. V lost 2 bases and J 4 bases, leaving 12 bases between the germline ends. In germline, CDR1 is SGHRS, CDR2 YFSETQ. Here the CDR3 DNA reads TGCGCCAGCAGCTTCGGAGGGGTAGGAGAGACCCAGTACTTC. Protein: CASSFGGVGETQYF.

This clonotype appeared a single time. DNA of the CDR3: TGTGCCAGCACCCCAGGGGCCGGGGGCACTGAAGCTTTCTTT. The encoded protein is CASTPGAGGTEAFF. This chain links TRBV11-1 with TRBJ1-1; D may be TRBD1 (6 bases). Trimming removed 7 bases from V and 4 bases from J, with 16 bases in between. Germline-derived CDR1 and CDR2 are SGHAT and FQDESV (reference sequence). This CDR3 spans 14 amino acids.

The gene calls are TRBV20-1 and TRBJ2-7, with 8 bases fitting TRBD2. CDR1 DFQATT and CDR2 SNEGSKA come from the germline V gene (reference sequence). The V segment lost 0 bases and the J segment 5 bases; nucleotides outside the gene matches: 9. This CDR3 is 15 amino acids long. The CDR3 bases are TGCAGTGCTAGAGATCTGGGTAGCGGGATTGACGAGCAGTACTTC. This encodes CSARDLGSGIDEQYF.

This clonotype was found many times. The V and J genes are TRBV12-3 or TRBV12-4 and TRBJ1-2; no clear D gene. This CDR3 contains 11 residues. V was shortened by 2 bases and J by 10 bases, with 8 bases between the two germline ends. CDR3 bases: TGTGCCAGCAGTTTACGGCAGAACTACACCTTC. Residues: CASSLRQNYTF.